One and the same sample provided the 24 T cell receptor beta chains below, sequenced in a study of CD8+ T cells in alopecia areata (dated by TCRdb to about 2018). The time point label corresponds to: roughly 26 weeks on oral tofacitinib. This specimen's treatment or condition label, per the study, means: oral pan-JAK inhibitor, 5-10 mg twice daily. Library method: the immunoSEQ multiplex PCR assay. RNA was extracted from all samples and reverse transcribed into cDNA, which served as template for TCR sequencing. What TCRdb holds here is the immuneACCESS table cut down to in-frame rearrangements. Part of the clones is not present; checked against another copy, under half of the missing clones reflect an unresolved V gene, and the others are unexplained. The sample profile shows fewer than 200,000 clones; roughly 50% of them were found once. The top ten constitute roughly 12% of the sample. The sample here was CD8+ T cells sorted from blood, taken at week 24, from a patient treated with tofacitinib. The receptors here all came from a human donor with alopecia areata.

CDR3 sequence reads: CASSEAQVGGPDEQFF. The CDR3 nucleotides read TGTGCCAGCAGTGAAGCCCAAGTAGGGGGGCCGGATGAGCAGTTCTTC. The genes are TRBV2 and TRBJ2-1; D is perhaps TRBD1 or TRBD2 (6 bases each). V gave up 0 bases and J gave up 8 bases, with 17 bases separating them. Germline loops: CDR1 SNHLY, CDR2 FYNNEI. The CDR3 totals 16 residues.

This clone turned up a few times. The chain links TRBV27 to TRBJ2-1; 7 bases line up with TRBD1. Germline lookup yields CDR1 MNHEY and CDR2 SMNVEV (reference sequence). The CDR3 contains 12 residues. The V gene end was trimmed by 5 bases and the J gene end by 9 bases; junction bases not matched to a gene: 4. The CDR3, as DNA: TGTGCCAGCAGTAAAAGACAGGGTGAGCAGTTCTTC. It is translated as CASSKRQGEQFF.

This rearrangement joins TRBV27 to TRBJ2-7; a weak D match, TRBD2 (6 bases). V dropped 1 base and J dropped 6 bases, with 13 bases sitting between them. Germline V gives CDR1 MNHEY, CDR2 SMNVEV (reference sequence). The CDR3 has 14 amino acids. The CDR3 DNA reads as TGTGCCAGCAGTTTATTTAGCGGTGGTCCCGAGCAGTACTTC. It translates to CASSLFSGGPEQYF.

This chain joins TRBV29-1 and TRBJ2-7, with D possibly matching TRBD1 (5 bases). The CDR3 totals 12 residues. Germline CDR1 is SQVTM and CDR2 is ANQGSEA. V dropped 3 bases and J dropped 6 bases, with 12 bases sitting between them. DNA of the CDR3: TGCAGCGTTGACCCAGGGTTCGGCGAGCAGTACTTC. This sequence encodes CSVDPGFGEQYF.

The V and J genes are TRBV5-1 and TRBJ2-5; 8 bases agree with TRBD2. V shed 0 bases, J shed 5 bases, and the junction held 0 bases outside the gene matches. The CDR3 spans 13 residues. Germline CDR1 is SGHRS and CDR2 is YFSETQ. The CDR3 loop reads CASSLASGETQYF. For the CDR3, the DNA is TGCGCCAGCAGCTTGGCTAGCGGGGAGACCCAGTACTTC.

The chain recombines TRBV2 with TRBJ1-2; D ambiguous. Trimming took off 1 base at V and 9 bases at J, with 15 bases between the two ends. The CDR3 loop spans 14 amino acids. Germline CDR1 is SNHLY and CDR2 is FYNNEI. The chain's CDR3 is CASSEGGLGRSYTF. The CDR3 DNA is TGTGCCAGCAGTGAAGGCGGCCTAGGGCGAAGCTACACCTTC. Full variable domain (outside the CDR3, taken from reference TRBV2 and TRBJ1-2): EPEVTQTPSHQVTQMGQEVILRCVPISNHLYFYWYRQILGQKVEFLVSFYNNEISEKSEIFDDQFSVERPDGSNFTLKIRSTKLEDSAMYFCASSEGGLGRSYTFGSGTRLTVV.

This clone was counted between two and nine times. The chain uses TRBV7-9 and TRBJ1-1, with 7 bases identical to TRBD1. The CDR3 consists of 14 residues. Germline trimming cut 5 bases from V and 0 bases from J; bases unmatched to any gene: 3. Per the germline V gene, CDR1 is SEHNR and CDR2 is FQNEAQ (reference sequence). In DNA form, the CDR3 reads TGTGCCAGCAGCCCGGGACAGATGAACACTGAAGCTTTCTTT. Encoded protein: CASSPGQMNTEAFF.

V and J are TRBV12-5 and TRBJ2-4, with D unclear. The CDR3 is 13 residues long. Germline CDR1 LGHNT, CDR2 FRNRAP. V dropped 1 base and J dropped 6 bases, with 7 bases sitting between them. This chain's CDR3 is CASGLDRANIQYF. The CDR3 DNA follows: TGTGCTAGTGGTTTGGACCGGGCAAACATTCAGTACTTC.

This clone has more than one count but fewer than ten. This chain joins TRBV9 and TRBJ2-1; no clear D gene. The germline V gene has CDR1 SGDLS and CDR2 YYNGEE. The CDR3 is 15 residues long. The V and J ends lost 2 bases and 0 bases respectively, with 9 bases between them. The CDR3 sequence: CASSVLGLSYNEQFF. The CDR3 region has the DNA TGTGCCAGCAGCGTTCTGGGTCTCTCCTACAATGAGCAGTTCTTC.

The chain links TRBV29-1 to TRBJ2-1, with D tentatively TRBD1 (6 bases). Per germline, CDR1 SQVTM and CDR2 ANQGSEA. V shed 4 bases and J shed 7 bases, with 11 bases lying between them. CDR3 length: 12 amino acids. This chain's CDR3 is CSVGQVRNEQFF. DNA for the CDR3: TGCAGCGTTGGACAGGTCCGAAATGAGCAGTTCTTC.

The V and J genes are TRBV5-1 and TRBJ2-6; no reliable D call. The V and J ends lost 4 bases and 1 base respectively, with 6 bases between them. The germline CDR1 and CDR2 sequences are SGHRS and YFSETQ. The CDR3 consists of 14 residues. DNA for the CDR3: TGCGCCAGCAGCGATTCGTCTGGGGCCAACGTCCTGACTTTC. This translates into CASSDSSGANVLTF.

The V and J genes are TRBV29-1 and TRBJ1-4; no clear D gene. This CDR3 is 10 amino acids long. The V and J ends lost 7 bases and 7 bases respectively, with 7 bases between them. Germline V gives CDR1 SQVTM, CDR2 ANQGSEA. The CDR3 protein is CSALGEKLFF. The CDR3 DNA follows: TGCAGCGCCCTCGGTGAAAAACTGTTTTTT.

This rearrangement joins TRBV15 to TRBJ1-1, with D tentatively TRBD1 (6 bases). The germline V and J ends were trimmed by 6 bases and 5 bases, with 10 bases remaining between them. Germline CDR1 is LNHNV and CDR2 is YYDKDF (reference sequence). The CDR3 has 12 residues. CDR3 sequence reads: CATRQGRTEAFF. The CDR3 DNA reads TGTGCCACCAGACAGGGAAGGACTGAAGCTTTCTTT.

The chain recombines TRBV5-6 with TRBJ1-1; weak D call: TRBD1 (5 bases). The V end lost 1 base, the J end lost 1 base, and 8 bases lay between the germline ends. The CDR3 covers 14 residues. Per germline, CDR1 SGHDT and CDR2 YYEEEE. CDR3 amino acids: CASSLPTENTEAFF. In DNA form, the CDR3 reads TGTGCCAGCAGCTTGCCGACAGAGAACACTGAAGCTTTCTTT.

The chain recombines TRBV25-1 with TRBJ1-5; D not certain. V lost 1 base and J lost 5, with 12 bases in between. The CDR3 has 15 residues. The germline V gene has CDR1 MGHDK and CDR2 SYGVNS. In DNA form, the CDR3 reads TGTGCCAGCAGTGAATTTGTCGGGCCCGATCAGCCCCAGCATTTT. It translates to CASSEFVGPDQPQHF.

In the case of this clone: This specimen includes other DNA sequences encoding the same CDR3. V is TRBV29-1 and J is TRBJ2-2, with 7 bases identical to TRBD1. Per the germline V gene, CDR1 is SQVTM and CDR2 is ANQGSEA. Trimming removed 3 bases from V and 0 bases from J; junction bases left unmatched: 1. This CDR3 is built from 14 residues. The CDR3 sequence: CSVDTGANTGELFF. The CDR3 DNA sequence: TGCAGCGTTGACACAGGGGCGAACACCGGGGAGCTGTTTTTT.

V is TRBV6-5 and J is TRBJ2-3; D gene unclear. This CDR3 contains 11 residues. V was pared by 5 bases and J by 3 bases, with 3 bases between. Germline CDR1 and CDR2: MNHEY and SVGAGI. CDR3 sequence reads: CASSTTDTQYF. The CDR3 DNA reads as TGTGCCAGCAGTACTACAGATACGCAGTATTTT.

This clone was found a few times. The chain links TRBV2 to TRBJ2-5; D unresolved. V lost 2 bases and J lost 4, with 8 bases in between. The germline gives CDR1 SNHLY, CDR2 FYNNEI. The CDR3 extends over 13 amino acids. CDR3 loop: CASSERLVETQYF. Here the CDR3 DNA reads TGTGCCAGCAGTGAACGCCTGGTAGAGACCCAGTACTTC.

About this clone: The same CDR3 arises from other DNA sequences in this sample as well. V and J are TRBV11-2 and TRBJ1-3, with unresolved D. Germline assignment: CDR1 SGHAT and CDR2 FQNNGV. The V gene lost 1 base and the J gene lost 4 bases, with 2 bases spanning the gap. The CDR3 consists of 12 residues. The CDR3 region is CASSLGGNTIYF. For the CDR3, the DNA is TGTGCCAGCAGCTTAGGGGGAAACACCATATATTTT.

The chain links TRBV9 to TRBJ1-1; the match to TRBD1 covers 9 bases. The CDR3 contains 13 residues. V was pared by 2 bases and J by 6 bases, with 2 bases of the junction left unmatched. Per germline, CDR1 SGDLS and CDR2 YYNGEE. CDR3 DNA sequence: TGTGCCAGCAGCGTCAGACAGGGGGCTGAAGCTTTCTTT. This codes for CASSVRQGAEAFF.

The V and J genes are TRBV4-1 and TRBJ2-7; D is possibly TRBD2 (7 bases). Germline V lookup: CDR1 MGHRA, CDR2 YSYEKL. CDR3 size: 14 residues. The V gene lost 8 bases and the J gene lost 5 bases, with 19 bases spanning the gap. CDR3 nucleotide sequence: TGCGCCAGCTCCCCTGGGGGGGCCAAGGACGAGCAGTACTTC. It translates to CASSPGGAKDEQYF.

In this sample, this clone turned up a few times. The rearrangement uses TRBV7-9 and TRBJ1-6, with D perhaps TRBD1 (6 bases). Germline V CDR1 and CDR2: SEHNR, FQNEAQ (reference sequence). The V end lost 5 bases, the J end lost 3 bases, and 11 bases lay between the germline ends. The CDR3 consists of 15 residues. The CDR3 DNA is TGTGCCAGCAGCGGAGACAGGATCTATAATTCACCCCTCCACTTT. Amino acid sequence: CASSGDRIYNSPLHF.

The V call is TRBV7-6, the J call TRBJ2-3; 9 bases match TRBD2. Trimming cost V 0 bases and J 5 bases; bases outside gene matches: 9. The germline CDR1 and CDR2 sequences are SGHVS and FNYEAQ. This CDR3 is 17 amino acids long. In DNA form, the CDR3 reads TGTGCCAGCAGCTTAGCGAGTAGCGGGAGATACGTAGATACGCAGTATTTT. Translating it yields CASSLASSGRYVDTQYF.

V is TRBV30 and J is TRBJ1-1; no firm D call. Trimming removed 4 bases from V and 1 base from J, with 10 bases in between. This CDR3 has 13 residues. Germline V gene lookup returns CDR1 GTSNPN and CDR2 SVGIG (reference sequence). CDR3 sequence: CAWNLGGNTEAFF. The CDR3 DNA follows: TGTGCCTGGAACTTAGGAGGGAACACTGAAGCTTTCTTT.